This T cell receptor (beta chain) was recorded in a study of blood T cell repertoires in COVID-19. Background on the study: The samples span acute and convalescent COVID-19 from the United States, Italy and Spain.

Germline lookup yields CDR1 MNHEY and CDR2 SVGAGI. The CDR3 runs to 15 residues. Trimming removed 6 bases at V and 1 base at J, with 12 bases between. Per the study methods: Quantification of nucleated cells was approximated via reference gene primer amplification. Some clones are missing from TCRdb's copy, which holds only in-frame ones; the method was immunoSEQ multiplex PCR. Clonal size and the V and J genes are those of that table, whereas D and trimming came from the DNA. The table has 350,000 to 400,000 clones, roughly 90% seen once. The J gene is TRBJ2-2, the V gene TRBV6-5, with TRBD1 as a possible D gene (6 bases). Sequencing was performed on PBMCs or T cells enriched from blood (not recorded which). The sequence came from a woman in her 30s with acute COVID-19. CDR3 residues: CASRGGQRNTGELFF. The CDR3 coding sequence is TGTGCCAGCAGAGGTGGACAGCGGAACACCGGGGAGCTGTTTTTT.